This paragraph covers one T cell receptor beta chain sequence. What it binds is unknown. This entry belongs to a study of cytomegalovirus exposure and HLA in healthy donors. CDR1 is LNHDA and CDR2 is SQIVND in the germline V gene (reference sequence). V was trimmed by 6 bases and J by 1 base, leaving 12 bases between them. This CDR3 spans 14 amino acids. Whole-study results and caveats: Rare TCR sequences predominated, though certain public TCRs were found in many donors. Researchers reported that three CMV-associated chains were confirmed in vitro as CMV antigen-specific.

The donors, nominally healthy at sampling, likely had unrecorded immune exposures. It was with 60 Vbeta and 13 Jbeta primers that the PCR ran. Original processing methods: About 9.9 million shared chains were among about 80 million unique TCR beta chains counted in a later analysis. Sequencing was performed with immunoSEQ multiplex PCR; in TCRdb, only in-frame clones are kept and a portion is missing. V and J calls and clone size are given by that table; D and trimming were obtained from the DNA. Among over 45,000 clones, around 80% were seen once, and the ten largest hold roughly 2.4%. The clonotype was recovered from a boy younger than 18 in good health and CMV-seropositive. Sequenced material: PBMCs. The V gene is TRBV19, the J gene TRBJ1-1; D is possibly TRBD1 (6 bases). CDR3 in DNA: TGTGCCAGTAGCACCGGACAGCCGAACACTGAAGCTTTCTTT. As protein: CASSTGQPNTEAFF.